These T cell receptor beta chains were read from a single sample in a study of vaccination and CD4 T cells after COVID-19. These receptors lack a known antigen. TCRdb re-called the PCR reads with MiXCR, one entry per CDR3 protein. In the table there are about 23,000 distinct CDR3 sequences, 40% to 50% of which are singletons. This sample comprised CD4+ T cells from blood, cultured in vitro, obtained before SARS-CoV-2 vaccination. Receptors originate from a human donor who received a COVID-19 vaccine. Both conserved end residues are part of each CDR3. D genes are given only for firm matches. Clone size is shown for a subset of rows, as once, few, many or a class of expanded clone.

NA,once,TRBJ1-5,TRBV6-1,TGTGCCAGCAGTGAAGGGAGAATGGGCGCAGGAAATCAGCCCCAGCATTTT,CASSEGRMGAGNQPQHF
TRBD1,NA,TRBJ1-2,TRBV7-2,TGTGCCAGCAGCTTAAGGTCGGGACAGGGGCGATATGGCTACACCTTC,CASSLRSGQGRYGYTF
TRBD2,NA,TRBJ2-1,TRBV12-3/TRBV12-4,TGTGCCAGCAGTTTAGCGGGGACTAGAAGTGAGCAGTTCTTC,CASSLAGTRSEQFF
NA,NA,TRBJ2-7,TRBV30,TGTGCCTGGGGAGAAAGCCTCGAGCAGTACTTC,CAWGESLEQYF
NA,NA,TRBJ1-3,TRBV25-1,TGTGCCACCCCAGACATACCGGATGGAGGAAACACCATATATTTT,CATPDIPDGGNTIYF
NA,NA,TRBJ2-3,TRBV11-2,TGTGCCAGCAGCGTATTAAGCCCTTTATCTAGCACAGATACGCAGTATTTT,CASSVLSPLSSTDTQYF
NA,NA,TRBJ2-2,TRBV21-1,TGTGCCAGCAGCGGGCAATTTATGGGACAGGGACTTAACACCGGGGAGCTGTTTTTT,CASSGQFMGQGLNTGELFF
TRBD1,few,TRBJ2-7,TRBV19,TGTGCCAGTAGACGGACAGGGAGCTCCTACGAGCAGTACTTC,CASRRTGSSYEQYF
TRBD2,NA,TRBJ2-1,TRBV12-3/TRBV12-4,TGTGCCAGCAGGCGTAGCGGGGGGAGCTCCTACAATGAGCAGTTCTTC,CASRRSGGSSYNEQFF
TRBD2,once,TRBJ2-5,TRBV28,TGTGCCAGCAGTCGGGGACTAGCGGGGAGAGAGACCCAGTACTTC,CASSRGLAGRETQYF
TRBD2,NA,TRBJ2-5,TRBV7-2,TGTGCCAGCAGCCGGACTAGCGGGGTTCAAGAGACCCAGTACTTC,CASSRTSGVQETQYF
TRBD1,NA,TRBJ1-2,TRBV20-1,TGCAGTGCTAGAGGGACAGGGGGCTATGACTACACCTTC,CSARGTGGYDYTF
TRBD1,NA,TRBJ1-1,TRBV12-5,TGTGCTAGTGGTTTGGTACTAGGACAGGGTCACACTGAAGCTTTCTTT,CASGLVLGQGHTEAFF
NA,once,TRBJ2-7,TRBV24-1,TGTGCCACCAGAAAGAGCGCTACCGAGAGCTCCTACGAGCAGTACTTC,CATRKSATESSYEQYF
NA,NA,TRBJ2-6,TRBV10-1,TGCGCCAGCAGTGGAGGGGGGGGGGCCAACGTCCTGACTTTC,CASSGGGGANVLTF